Below are 18 T cell receptor beta chains sequenced from a single sample in a study of cytomegalovirus exposure and HLA in healthy donors. 13 Jbeta primers and 60 Vbeta primers were used for the PCR. Profiling relied on immunoSEQ multiplex PCR, and the TCRdb table lists in-frame clones only, not all of them. Among around 160,000 clones listed, under 85% were seen once. The specimen was PBMCs. The source of these receptors is a middle-aged woman in good health and CMV-seropositive.

This clone was detected a few times. J is TRBJ1-1 and V is TRBV30; D is undetermined. The CDR3 is 14 residues long. Germline CDR1 reads GTSNPN; CDR2 reads SVGIG (reference sequence). Trimming cost V 3 bases and J 4 bases, with 15 bases left between them. CDR3: CAWRLGLSGTEAFF. DNA of the CDR3: TGTGCCTGGAGACTCGGACTTTCGGGCACTGAAGCTTTCTTT.

The sample holds a few counts of this clone. V is TRBV7-9 and J is TRBJ2-1; the match to TRBD2 covers 7 bases. CDR1 is SEHNR and CDR2 is FQNEAQ in the germline V gene (reference sequence). V trimming: 5 bases; J trimming: 4 bases; junction bases outside the gene matches: 11. The CDR3 spans 16 residues. The CDR3 here is CASSVGSGGVYNEQFF. Written as DNA, the CDR3 is TGTGCCAGCAGCGTTGGGTCTGGGGGGGTTTACAATGAGCAGTTCTTC. Supplemented by reference TRBV7-9 and TRBJ2-1, the full variable domain reads DTGVSQNPRHKITKRGQNVTFRCDPISEHNRLYWYRQTLGQGPEFLTYFQNEAQLEKSRLLSDRFSAERPKGSFSTLEIQRTEQGDSAMYLCASSVGSGGVYNEQFFGPGTRLTVL.

This clone was seen only once. V gene TRBV28 combines with J gene TRBJ2-2; D remains unclear. V lost 3 bases and J lost 5, with 7 bases in between. From germline, CDR1 is MDHEN and CDR2 SYDVKM. CDR3 length: 13 amino acids. The DNA of the CDR3 is TGTGCCAGCAGTTTCCCCGTTACCGGGGAGCTGTTTTTT. Translated: CASSFPVTGELFF.

V gene TRBV6-1 combines with J gene TRBJ2-1; 11 nucleotides align to TRBD2. The CDR3 loop spans 14 amino acids. Germline values: CDR1 MNHNS, CDR2 SASEGT. V lost 8 bases and J lost 9; bases outside the gene matches: 9. The chain's CDR3 is CASLYSGGAGEQFF. The CDR3 nucleotides read TGTGCCAGCCTCTATAGCGGGGGGGCGGGTGAGCAGTTCTTC.

The chain uses TRBV6-6 and TRBJ2-7, with D possibly being TRBD1 (6 bases). This CDR3 spans 14 amino acids. Per the germline V gene, CDR1 is MNHNY and CDR2 is SVGAGI (reference sequence). The V end was cut by 6 bases, the J end by 2 bases, with 14 bases between. Here the CDR3 reads CASSPGHGTYEQYF. The CDR3 nucleotides read TGTGCCAGCAGCCCGGGACATGGGACCTACGAGCAGTACTTC.

This clone was found once. The chain links TRBV6-1 to TRBJ2-7, with D tentatively TRBD1 (6 bases). V was clipped by 1 base and J by 5 bases, with 18 bases between them. Germline CDR1 MNHNS, CDR2 SASEGT. The CDR3 sequence is 16 residues long. CDR3 bases: TGTGCCAGCAGTGAAGTGGTTGATTGGACAGCCGACGAGCAGTACTTC. It specifies CASSEVVDWTADEQYF.

V and J are TRBV6-5 and TRBJ1-2, with 9 bases fitting TRBD1. Per germline, CDR1 MNHEY and CDR2 SVGAGI. V lost 6 bases, J lost 8 bases, and 13 bases stayed unmatched. The CDR3 has 15 residues. The CDR3 loop reads CASRATNTGGQGYTF. The CDR3 coding sequence is TGTGCCAGCAGGGCCACAAATACAGGGGGCCAGGGCTACACCTTC.

V and J are TRBV2 and TRBJ2-7; 12 nucleotides align to TRBD2. The germline V gene has CDR1 SNHLY and CDR2 FYNNEI. Unmatched junction bases numbered 4, after V lost 6 bases and J lost 7 bases. The CDR3 contains 13 residues. Here the CDR3 DNA reads TGTGCCAGCAGGCTTCTAGCGGGGGGGGAGCAGTACTTC. Protein sequence: CASRLLAGGEQYF.

The chain recombines TRBV18 with TRBJ2-5; 8 bases fit TRBD2. Germline V gives CDR1 KGHSH, CDR2 LQKENI. Trimming removed 3 bases from V and 5 bases from J; junction bases left unmatched: 8. This CDR3 is 15 amino acids long. The CDR3 DNA sequence: TGTGCCAGCTCACCCCGACAAGCGGGGGAGGAGACCCAGTACTTC. It is translated as CASSPRQAGEETQYF.

The genes are TRBV7-3 and TRBJ1-1; D not certain. V gave up 2 bases and J gave up 6 bases, with 7 bases separating them. The CDR3 length is 12 residues. The V gene's germline CDR1 is SGHTA and CDR2 FQGTGA. The CDR3 is CASSLGGSEAFF. CDR3 DNA: TGTGCCAGCAGCTTAGGAGGGTCTGAAGCTTTCTTT. The variable domain in full, completed from reference TRBV7-3 and TRBJ1-1, reads GAGVSQTPSNKVTEKGKYVELRCDPISGHTALYWYRQSLGQGPEFLIYFQGTGAADDSGLPNDRFFAVRPEGSVSTLKIQRTERGDSAVYLCASSLGGSEAFFGQGTRLTVV.

The chain recombines TRBV6-1 with TRBJ2-7; no firm D call. V was trimmed by 1 base and J by 5 bases, leaving 9 bases between them. The CDR3 covers 13 residues. Germline CDR1 reads MNHNS; CDR2 reads SASEGT. CDR3: CASSEGGLDEQYF. The CDR3 DNA follows: TGTGCCAGCAGTGAAGGAGGTCTGGACGAGCAGTACTTC.

The rearrangement uses TRBV28 and TRBJ1-4; D not resolved. Germline loops: CDR1 MDHEN, CDR2 SYDVKM. This CDR3 is 12 amino acids long. With 5 bases removed from V and 14 bases from J, the gap between germline ends came to 15 bases. The CDR3 loop is CASSVNSLWLFF. The CDR3 DNA sequence: TGTGCCAGCAGTGTTAACAGTCTTTGGCTGTTTTTT.

The chain uses TRBV12-5 and TRBJ2-5, with 13 bases aligning to TRBD2. Trimming removed 6 bases from V and 1 base from J; junction bases left unmatched: 8. CDR1 and CDR2 from the germline V gene are LGHNT and FRNRAP. The length of the CDR3 is 17 residues. This CDR3 is CASGTGTSGDIQETQYF. The CDR3 DNA reads as TGTGCTAGTGGCACCGGGACTAGCGGGGATATCCAAGAGACCCAGTACTTC.

The table lists this clone with a count of one. The gene calls are TRBV14 and TRBJ2-5; weak D call: TRBD2 (7 bases). Trimming removed 4 bases from V and 5 bases from J, with 20 bases in between. CDR3 size: 16 residues. Germline values: CDR1 SGHDN, CDR2 FVKESK. The chain's CDR3 is CASSPLSWGGRETQYF. In DNA, the CDR3 is TGTGCCAGCAGCCCCCTCTCGTGGGGGGGCCGCGAGACCCAGTACTTC.

V gene TRBV28 combines with J gene TRBJ1-6, with 8 bases identical to TRBD1. Germline V CDR1 and CDR2: MDHEN, SYDVKM. V shed 6 bases and J 4 bases; nucleotides not matched to a gene: 17. The CDR3 has 19 residues. The CDR3 sequence is CASRPGTGFLGPYNSPLHF. The CDR3 region has the DNA TGTGCCAGCAGACCCGGGACAGGATTTCTAGGACCGTATAATTCACCCCTCCACTTT.

V and J are TRBV11-2 and TRBJ1-2; D is ambiguous. The V end lost 0 bases, the J end lost 3 bases, and 11 bases lay between the germline ends. CDR1 and CDR2 from the germline V gene are SGHAT and FQNNGV. The CDR3 contains 15 residues. The CDR3 protein is CASSLDRYTYYGYTF. DNA of the CDR3: TGTGCCAGCAGCTTAGACCGCTATACTTACTATGGCTACACCTTC.

The chain is built from TRBV5-1 and TRBJ2-3; 14 bases match TRBD2. Unmatched junction bases numbered 7, after V lost 4 bases and J lost 0 bases. The germline V gene has CDR1 SGHRS and CDR2 YFSETQ. This CDR3 region has 18 residues. The CDR3, as DNA: TGCGCCAGCAGCATCGGGACTAGCGGGGGCCCCAGCACAGATACGCAGTATTTT. Its protein product is CASSIGTSGGPSTDTQYF. Complete variable domain (other parts from reference TRBV5-1 and TRBJ2-3): KAGVTQTPRYLIKTRGQQVTLSCSPISGHRSVSWYQQTPGQGLQFLFEYFSETQRNKGNFPGRFSGRQFSNSRSEMNVSTLELGDSALYLCASSIGTSGGPSTDTQYFGPGTRLTVL.

This chain connects TRBV9 to TRBJ2-2; TRBD1 matches 9 bases. CDR3 length equals 15 residues. The V segment lost 3 bases and the J segment 6 bases; nucleotides outside the gene matches: 6. The germline gives CDR1 SGDLS, CDR2 YYNGEE. The CDR3 spells CASSGWDRDAGELFF. The CDR3 nucleotides are TGTGCCAGCAGCGGGTGGGACAGGGACGCCGGGGAGCTGTTTTTT.